The sample holds one count of the clone carrying this TCR beta chain. Antigen specificity is unknown. This sample was included in a study of T cell responses to AZD1222 COVID-19 vaccine. Broader study findings: Donors were chiefly white British, with a greater number of females, and clonal diversity was perhaps underestimated. Spike-specific TCR breadth and depth were elevated following two AZD1222 doses.

Data came from immunoSEQ multiplex PCR; TCRdb stores just in-frame clones and leaves some out. Among about 94,000 clones listed, more than 70% were seen once. Trimming stripped 10 bases from V and 5 bases from J, with 12 bases between. Germline V gives CDR1 WNHNN, CDR2 SYGVQD (reference sequence). The CDR3 length is 11 residues. Material: peripheral blood, obtained on day 0 of AZD1222 vaccination. The receptor comes from an adult in good health. The J gene is TRBJ2-7, the V gene TRBV10-1; D might be TRBD1 (5 bases). CDR3 sequence reads: CATRVCDEQYF. In DNA, the CDR3 is TGCGCCACCAGGGTATGCGACGAGCAGTACTTC.